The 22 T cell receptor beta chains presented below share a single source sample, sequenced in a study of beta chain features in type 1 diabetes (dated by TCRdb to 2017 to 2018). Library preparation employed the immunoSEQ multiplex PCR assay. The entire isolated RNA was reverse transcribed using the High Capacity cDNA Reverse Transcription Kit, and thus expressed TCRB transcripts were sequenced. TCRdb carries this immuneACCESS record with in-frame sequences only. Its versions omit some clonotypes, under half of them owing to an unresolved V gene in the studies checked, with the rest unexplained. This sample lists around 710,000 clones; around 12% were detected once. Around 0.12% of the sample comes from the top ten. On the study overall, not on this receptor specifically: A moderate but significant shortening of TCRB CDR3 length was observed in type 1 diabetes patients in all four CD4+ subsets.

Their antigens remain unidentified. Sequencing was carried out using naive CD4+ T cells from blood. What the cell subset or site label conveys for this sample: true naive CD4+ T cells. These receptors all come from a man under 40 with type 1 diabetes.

The CDR3 DNA reads as TGTGCCAGCTCACCATCGGGACTAGCGATTGAGCAGTACTTC. Translated: CASSPSGLAIEQYF. The chain recombines TRBV18 with TRBJ2-7, with 10 bases identical to TRBD2. Germline V CDR1 and CDR2: KGHSH, LQKENI. The trim removed 2 bases at V and 7 bases at J, leaving 5 bases unmatched. CDR3 length: 14 amino acids. Full variable domain (outside the CDR3, taken from reference TRBV18 and TRBJ2-7): NAGVMQNPRHLVRRRGQEARLRCSPMKGHSHVYWYRQLPEEGLKFMVYLQKENIIDESGMPKERFSAEFPKEGPSILRIQQVVRGDSAAYFCASSPSGLAIEQYFGPGTRLTVT.

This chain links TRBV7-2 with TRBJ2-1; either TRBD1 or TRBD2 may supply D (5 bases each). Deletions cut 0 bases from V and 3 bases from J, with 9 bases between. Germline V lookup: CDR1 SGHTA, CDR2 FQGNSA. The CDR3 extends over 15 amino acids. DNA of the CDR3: TGTGCCAGCAGCTTAGCCTGGGGGAGCTACAATGAGCAGTTCTTC. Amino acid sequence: CASSLAWGSYNEQFF.

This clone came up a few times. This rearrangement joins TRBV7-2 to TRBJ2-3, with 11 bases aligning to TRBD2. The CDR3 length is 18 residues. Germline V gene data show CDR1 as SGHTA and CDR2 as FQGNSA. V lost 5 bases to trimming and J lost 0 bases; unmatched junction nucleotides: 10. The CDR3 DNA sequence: TGTGCCAGCAGCGACGGACTAGCGGGTGGAACTAGCACAGATACGCAGTATTTT. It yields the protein CASSDGLAGGTSTDTQYF.

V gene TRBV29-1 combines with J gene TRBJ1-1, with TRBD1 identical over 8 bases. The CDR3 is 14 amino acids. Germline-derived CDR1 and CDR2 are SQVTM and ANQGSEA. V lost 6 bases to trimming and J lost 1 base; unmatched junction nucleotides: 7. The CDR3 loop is CSVHTQGANTEAFF. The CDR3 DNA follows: TGCAGCGTCCACACCCAGGGGGCGAACACTGAAGCTTTCTTT.

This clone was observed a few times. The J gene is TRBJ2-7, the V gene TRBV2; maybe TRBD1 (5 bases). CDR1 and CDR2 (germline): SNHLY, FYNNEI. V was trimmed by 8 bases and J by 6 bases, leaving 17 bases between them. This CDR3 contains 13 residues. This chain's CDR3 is CASVSAGSGEQYF. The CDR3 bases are TGTGCCAGCGTCTCCGCAGGGTCAGGCGAGCAGTACTTC. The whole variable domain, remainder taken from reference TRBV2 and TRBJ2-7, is EPEVTQTPSHQVTQMGQEVILRCVPISNHLYFYWYRQILGQKVEFLVSFYNNEISEKSEIFDDQFSVERPDGSNFTLKIRSTKLEDSAMYFCASVSAGSGEQYFGPGTRLTVT.

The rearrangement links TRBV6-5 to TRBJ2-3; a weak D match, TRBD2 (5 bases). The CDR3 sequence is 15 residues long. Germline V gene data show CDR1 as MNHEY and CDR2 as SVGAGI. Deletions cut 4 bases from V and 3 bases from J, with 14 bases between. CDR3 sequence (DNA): TGTGCCAGCAGTTCCCCTGCTAGGAGGACAGATACGCAGTATTTT. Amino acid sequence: CASSSPARRTDTQYF.

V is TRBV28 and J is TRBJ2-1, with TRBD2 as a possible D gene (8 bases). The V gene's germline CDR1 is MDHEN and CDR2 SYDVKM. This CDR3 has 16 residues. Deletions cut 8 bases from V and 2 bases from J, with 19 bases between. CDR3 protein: CASGAHRGLAYNEQFF. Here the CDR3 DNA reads TGTGCCAGCGGAGCCCACAGGGGACTAGCCTACAATGAGCAGTTCTTC.

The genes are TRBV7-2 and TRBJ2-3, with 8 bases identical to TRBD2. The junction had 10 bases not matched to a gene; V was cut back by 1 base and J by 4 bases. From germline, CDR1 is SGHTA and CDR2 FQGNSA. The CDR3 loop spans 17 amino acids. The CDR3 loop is CASSLDIGSGGSDTQYF. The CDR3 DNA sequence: TGTGCCAGCAGCTTAGATATCGGCAGCGGGGGATCAGATACGCAGTATTTT.

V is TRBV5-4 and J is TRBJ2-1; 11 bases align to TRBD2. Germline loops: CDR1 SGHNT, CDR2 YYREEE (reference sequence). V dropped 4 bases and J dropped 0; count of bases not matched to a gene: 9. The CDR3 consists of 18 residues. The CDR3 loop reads CASSPRLAGGSSYNEQFF. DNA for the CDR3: TGTGCCAGCAGCCCGAGGCTAGCGGGGGGTAGCTCCTACAATGAGCAGTTCTTC.

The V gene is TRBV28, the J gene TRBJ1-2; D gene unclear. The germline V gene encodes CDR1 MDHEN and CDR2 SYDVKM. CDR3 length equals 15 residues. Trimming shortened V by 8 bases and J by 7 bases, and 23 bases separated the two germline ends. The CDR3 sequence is CASSAFGRALGGYTF. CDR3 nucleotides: TGTGCCAGCTCCGCTTTCGGCCGAGCCCTAGGTGGCTACACCTTC.

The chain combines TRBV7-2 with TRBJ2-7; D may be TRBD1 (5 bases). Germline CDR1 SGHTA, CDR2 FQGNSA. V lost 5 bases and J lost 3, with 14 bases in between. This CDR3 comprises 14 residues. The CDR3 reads CASSPTQGNYEQYF. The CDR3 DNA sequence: TGTGCCAGCAGCCCGACGCAGGGCAACTACGAGCAGTACTTC.

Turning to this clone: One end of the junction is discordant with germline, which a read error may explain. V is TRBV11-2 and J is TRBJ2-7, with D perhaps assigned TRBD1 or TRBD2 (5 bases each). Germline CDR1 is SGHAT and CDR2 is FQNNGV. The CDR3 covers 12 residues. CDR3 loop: CASTFGGSLSSF. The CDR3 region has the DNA TGTGCCTCTACATTTGGGGGAAGCTTATCGTCCTTC.

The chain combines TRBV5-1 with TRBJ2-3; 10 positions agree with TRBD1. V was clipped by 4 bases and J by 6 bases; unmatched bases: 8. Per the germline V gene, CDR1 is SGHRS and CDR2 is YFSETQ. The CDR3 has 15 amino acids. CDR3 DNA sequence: TGCGCCAGCAGCCCGGGACAGGGGTATTTGGATACGCAGTATTTT. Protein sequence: CASSPGQGYLDTQYF.

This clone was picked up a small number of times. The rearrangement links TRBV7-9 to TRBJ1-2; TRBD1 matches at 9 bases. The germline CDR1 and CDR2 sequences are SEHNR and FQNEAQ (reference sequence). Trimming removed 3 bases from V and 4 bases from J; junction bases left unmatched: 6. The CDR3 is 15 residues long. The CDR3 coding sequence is TGTGCCAGCAGCTTCGGACAGGGGCGATTCTATGGCTACACCTTC. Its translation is CASSFGQGRFYGYTF.

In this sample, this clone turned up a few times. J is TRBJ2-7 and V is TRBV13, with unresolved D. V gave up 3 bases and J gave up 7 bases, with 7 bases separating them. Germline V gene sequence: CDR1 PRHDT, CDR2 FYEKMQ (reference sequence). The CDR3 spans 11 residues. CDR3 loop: CASSFRKEQYF. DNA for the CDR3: TGTGCCAGCAGCTTTCGTAAGGAGCAGTACTTC.

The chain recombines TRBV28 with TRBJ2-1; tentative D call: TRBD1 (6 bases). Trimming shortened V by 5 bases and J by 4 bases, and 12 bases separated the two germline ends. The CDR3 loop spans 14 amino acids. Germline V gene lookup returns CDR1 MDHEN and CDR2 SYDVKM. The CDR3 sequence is CASSTGFPYNEQFF. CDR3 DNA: TGTGCCAGCAGTACAGGGTTCCCGTACAATGAGCAGTTCTTC. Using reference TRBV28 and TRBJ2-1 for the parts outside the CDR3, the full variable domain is DVKVTQSSRYLVKRTGEKVFLECVQDMDHENMFWYRQDPGLGLRLIYFSYDVKMKEKGDIPEGYSVSREKKERFSLILESASTNQTSMYLCASSTGFPYNEQFFGPGTRLTVL.

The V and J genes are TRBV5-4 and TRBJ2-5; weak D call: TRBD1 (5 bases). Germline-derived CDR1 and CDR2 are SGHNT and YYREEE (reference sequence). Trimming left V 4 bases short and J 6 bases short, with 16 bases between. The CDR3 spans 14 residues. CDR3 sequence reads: CASSRSTDLQTQYF. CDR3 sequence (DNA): TGTGCCAGCAGCCGTTCGACAGATCTCCAGACCCAGTACTTC.

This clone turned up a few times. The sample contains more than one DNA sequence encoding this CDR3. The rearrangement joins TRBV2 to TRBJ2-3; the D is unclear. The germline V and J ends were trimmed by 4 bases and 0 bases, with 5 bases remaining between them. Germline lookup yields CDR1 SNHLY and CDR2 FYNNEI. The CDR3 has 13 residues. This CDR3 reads CASSGESTDTQYF. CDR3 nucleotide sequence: TGTGCCAGCAGTGGCGAGAGCACAGATACGCAGTATTTT. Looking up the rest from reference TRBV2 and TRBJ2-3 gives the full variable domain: EPEVTQTPSHQVTQMGQEVILRCVPISNHLYFYWYRQILGQKVEFLVSFYNNEISEKSEIFDDQFSVERPDGSNFTLKIRSTKLEDSAMYFCASSGESTDTQYFGPGTRLTVL.

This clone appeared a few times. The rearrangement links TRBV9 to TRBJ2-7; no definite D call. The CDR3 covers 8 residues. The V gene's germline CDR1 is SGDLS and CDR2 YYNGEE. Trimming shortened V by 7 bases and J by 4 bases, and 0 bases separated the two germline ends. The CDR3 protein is CASYEQYF. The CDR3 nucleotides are TGTGCCAGCTACGAGCAGTACTTC.

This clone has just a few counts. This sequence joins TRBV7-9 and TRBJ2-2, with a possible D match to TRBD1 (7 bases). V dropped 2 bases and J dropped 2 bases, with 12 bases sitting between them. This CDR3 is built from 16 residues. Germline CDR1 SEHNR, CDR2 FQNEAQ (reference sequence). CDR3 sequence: CASSLRQGLNTGELFF. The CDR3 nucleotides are TGTGCCAGCAGCTTAAGACAGGGACTTAACACCGGGGAGCTGTTTTTT.

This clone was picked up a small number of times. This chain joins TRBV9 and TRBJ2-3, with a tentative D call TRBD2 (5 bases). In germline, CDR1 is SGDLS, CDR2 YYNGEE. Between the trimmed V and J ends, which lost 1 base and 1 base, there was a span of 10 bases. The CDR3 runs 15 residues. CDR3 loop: CASSVSGIGTDTQYF. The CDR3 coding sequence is TGTGCCAGCAGCGTATCCGGGATAGGCACAGATACGCAGTATTTT. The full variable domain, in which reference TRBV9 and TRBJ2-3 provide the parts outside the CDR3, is DSGVTQTPKHLITATGQRVTLRCSPRSGDLSVYWYQQSLDQGLQFLIQYYNGEERAKGNILERFSAQQFPDLHSELNLSSLELGDSALYFCASSVSGIGTDTQYFGPGTRLTVL.

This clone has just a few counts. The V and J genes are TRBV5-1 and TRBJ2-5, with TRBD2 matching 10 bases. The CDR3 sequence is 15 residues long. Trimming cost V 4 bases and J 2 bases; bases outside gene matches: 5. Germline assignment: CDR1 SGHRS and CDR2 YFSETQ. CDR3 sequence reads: CASSVSTSGQETQYF. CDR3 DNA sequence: TGCGCCAGCAGCGTCTCGACTAGCGGGCAAGAGACCCAGTACTTC.